These 27 T cell receptor beta chains share one sample of origin, sequenced in a study of identical twins. TCRdb reprocessed the 5' RACE reads with MiXCR, giving one entry per CDR3 protein. Of about 490,000 distinct CDR3 sequences in the sample, 13% to 15% are singletons; the top ten hold less than 0.5%. The sample also formed part of further work on yellow fever vaccine responses in identical twins.

The sequenced material came from CD4+ T cells sorted from blood. These receptors all come from a woman aged 18-29 years in good health.

This clonotype was seen a handful of times. The rearrangement links TRBV2 to TRBJ2-1; D is unresolved. CDR1 SNHLY and CDR2 FYNNEI come from the germline V gene. The CDR3 is made up of 14 amino acids. Trimming left V 3 bases short and J 6 bases short, with 12 bases between. DNA for the CDR3: TGTGCCAGCAGTGAGGTATCTCTAGTCAATGAGCAGTTCTTC. This encodes CASSEVSLVNEQFF.

This clonotype has a handful of counts. V and J are TRBV24-1 and TRBJ2-1; D is possibly TRBD1 (5 bases). The germline gives CDR1 KGHDR, CDR2 SFDVKD. Trimming removed 8 bases at V and 4 bases at J, with 14 bases between. The CDR3 has 14 residues. The CDR3 loop is CATIRSRQYNEQFF. The DNA of the CDR3 is TGTGCCACCATTCGGTCCCGACAGTACAATGAGCAGTTCTTC.

This clonotype was counted only a few times. The gene calls are TRBV5-5 and TRBJ2-5, with D unclear. The CDR3 is 13 amino acids. The germline V and J ends were trimmed by 4 bases and 4 bases, with 11 bases remaining between them. The V gene's germline CDR1 is SGHKS and CDR2 YYEKEE (reference sequence). This chain's CDR3 is CASSLGWGETQYF. CDR3 sequence (DNA): TGTGCCAGCAGCCTTGGGTGGGGAGAGACCCAGTACTTC.

This chain connects TRBV3-1 to TRBJ1-6, with D uncertain. The CDR3 has 13 residues. V was pared by 2 bases and J by 10 bases, with 9 bases between. CDR1 and CDR2 (germline): LGHDT, YNNKEL (reference sequence). CDR3 DNA: TGTGCCAGCAGCCAACCGACGGGGTCACCCCTCCACTTT. Translation gives CASSQPTGSPLHF.

This clonotype occurred a few times. V gene TRBV6-5 combines with J gene TRBJ2-2, with D hard to call. Germline V gene lookup returns CDR1 MNHEY and CDR2 SVGAGI. Trimming shortened V by 3 bases and J by 4 bases, and 21 bases separated the two germline ends. The CDR3 totals 18 residues. CDR3 in DNA: TGTGCCAGCAGTTATTACCCCTCGTCGGCCCCGGGCACCGGGGAGCTGTTTTTT. It codes for CASSYYPSSAPGTGELFF.

V gene TRBV28 combines with J gene TRBJ2-3; D uncertain. V lost 4 bases and J 0 bases, leaving 11 bases between the germline ends. CDR1 is MDHEN, CDR2 SYDVKM, per germline. The CDR3 consists of 15 residues. DNA for the CDR3: TGTGCCAGCAGTTCTGGGGTGACAAGCACAGATACGCAGTATTTT. It translates to CASSSGVTSTDTQYF. The complete variable domain, with remaining parts taken from reference TRBV28 and TRBJ2-3, reads DVKVTQSSRYLVKRTGEKVFLECVQDMDHENMFWYRQDPGLGLRLIYFSYDVKMKEKGDIPEGYSVSREKKERFSLILESASTNQTSMYLCASSSGVTSTDTQYFGPGTRLTVL.

This clonotype was seen more than once but under ten times. The V gene is TRBV28, the J gene TRBJ2-7; D uncertain. V was trimmed by 6 bases and J by 3 bases, leaving 18 bases between them. This CDR3 contains 15 residues. Germline lookup yields CDR1 MDHEN and CDR2 SYDVKM. The DNA for the CDR3 is TGTGCCAGCAGCCCTCCTCCCCTACAGCTCTACGAGCAGTACTTC. Protein sequence: CASSPPPLQLYEQYF. The whole variable domain, remainder taken from reference TRBV28 and TRBJ2-7, is DVKVTQSSRYLVKRTGEKVFLECVQDMDHENMFWYRQDPGLGLRLIYFSYDVKMKEKGDIPEGYSVSREKKERFSLILESASTNQTSMYLCASSPPPLQLYEQYFGPGTRLTVT.

V is TRBV12-5 and J is TRBJ2-7; TRBD2 is a possible D gene (5 bases). CDR1 and CDR2 from the germline V gene are LGHNT and FRNRAP. The CDR3 is made up of 16 amino acids. V was clipped by 4 bases and J by 0 bases, with 16 bases between them. CDR3 loop: CASGSRTGKSSYEQYF. The CDR3 bases are TGTGCTAGTGGTTCCCGGACGGGAAAGAGCTCCTACGAGCAGTACTTC.

This clonotype was seen many times. This sequence joins TRBV10-3 and TRBJ2-3; possibly TRBD2 for D (6 bases). There are 15 residues in the CDR3. V lost 0 bases to trimming and J lost 0 bases, with 7 bases between them. CDR1 is ENHRY, CDR2 SYGVKD, per germline. The CDR3 here is CAISESGTSTDTQYF. CDR3 coding DNA: TGTGCCATCAGTGAGTCGGGGACTAGCACAGATACGCAGTATTTT.

The CDR3 DNA follows: TGTGCCAGCAGTGAGCAACTCAACAATGAGCAGTTCTTC. Amino acids: CASSEQLNNEQFF. The V gene is TRBV2, the J gene TRBJ2-1; no clear D. CDR3 length: 13 amino acids. From germline, CDR1 is SNHLY and CDR2 FYNNEI. The ends were cut back, 3 bases at V and 5 bases at J, with 8 bases in the middle. Full variable domain (missing parts from reference TRBV2 and TRBJ2-1): EPEVTQTPSHQVTQMGQEVILRCVPISNHLYFYWYRQILGQKVEFLVSFYNNEISEKSEIFDDQFSVERPDGSNFTLKIRSTKLEDSAMYFCASSEQLNNEQFFGPGTRLTVL.

The gene calls are TRBV12-5 and TRBJ2-4, with 9 nucleotides matching TRBD2. The J segment lost 0 bases and the V segment lost 2 bases, leaving 11 bases of the junction unmatched. This CDR3 spans 19 amino acids. The germline gives CDR1 LGHNT, CDR2 FRNRAP. This CDR3 reads CASGLFVGLAGLAKNIQYF. The CDR3 DNA reads as TGTGCTAGTGGTTTGTTTGTGGGGCTAGCGGGACTAGCCAAAAACATTCAGTACTTC.

This clonotype occurred a few times. The rearrangement joins TRBV5-1 to TRBJ1-1, with D tentatively TRBD1 (6 bases). The germline CDR1 and CDR2 sequences are SGHRS and YFSETQ. The CDR3 length is 14 residues. Trimming pared 4 bases from V and 6 bases from J, leaving 16 bases between. The CDR3 coding sequence is TGCGCCAGCAGCGCGAGGACAGCCATCGCTGAAGCTTTCTTT. Its translation: CASSARTAIAEAFF.

The J gene is TRBJ2-7, the V gene TRBV5-1; no reliable D call. Germline loops: CDR1 SGHRS, CDR2 YFSETQ. The V end was cut by 0 bases, the J end by 3 bases, with 13 bases between. This CDR3 spans 15 amino acids. The CDR3 protein is CASSLGKGEHYEQYV. CDR3 sequence (DNA): TGCGCCAGCAGCTTGGGGAAAGGAGAACACTACGAGCAGTACGTC.

This clonotype has a single count. The chain combines TRBV10-3 with TRBJ1-6, with 7 bases that match TRBD1. The CDR3 extends over 19 amino acids. V dropped 6 bases and J dropped 0; count of bases not matched to a gene: 14. From germline, CDR1 is ENHRY and CDR2 SYGVKD. CDR3 protein: CAIRAGQEIKSSYNSPLHF. CDR3 sequence (DNA): TGTGCCATCAGGGCCGGACAGGAAATAAAGAGCTCCTATAATTCACCCCTCCACTTT.

The chain is built from TRBV2 and TRBJ1-5, with D unresolved. Germline V gives CDR1 SNHLY, CDR2 FYNNEI. Trimming stripped 4 bases from V and 9 bases from J, with 10 bases between. The CDR3 is 12 residues long. CDR3 in DNA: TGTGCCAGCAGTGCATTTTCTCCGCCCCAGCATTTT. Residues: CASSAFSPPQHF.

The table lists this clonotype with a few counts. This chain connects TRBV12-3 or TRBV12-4 to TRBJ2-3; TRBD2 matches at 9 bases. The CDR3 loop spans 16 amino acids. V lost 3 bases, J lost 5 bases, and 9 bases stayed unmatched. The CDR3 DNA reads as TGTGCCAGCAGTTTTGCGAGACTAGCGGCTCGAGATACGCAGTATTTT. Its protein product is CASSFARLAARDTQYF.

The rearrangement joins TRBV9 to TRBJ2-5; D uncertain. Between the trimmed V and J ends, which lost 3 bases and 7 bases, there was a span of 25 bases. The germline gives CDR1 SGDLS, CDR2 YYNGEE. The CDR3 contains 17 residues. The CDR3 nucleotides read TGTGCCAGCAGCGGGGCTCCGAACCCAAACGTCGCAGGGACCCAGTACTTC. This sequence encodes CASSGAPNPNVAGTQYF. Variable domain in full (rest from reference TRBV9 and TRBJ2-5): DSGVTQTPKHLITATGQRVTLRCSPRSGDLSVYWYQQSLDQGLQFLIQYYNGEERAKGNILERFSAQQFPDLHSELNLSSLELGDSALYFCASSGAPNPNVAGTQYFGPGTRLLVL.

This clonotype was recorded many times. V is TRBV29-1 and J is TRBJ2-7, with no clear D. The CDR3 contains 13 residues. V was shortened by 6 bases and J by 2 bases, with 14 bases between the two germline ends. Germline CDR1 is SQVTM and CDR2 is ANQGSEA. CDR3 DNA sequence: TGCAGCGTCACCCCGACCTCAACCTACGAGCAGTACTTC. This encodes CSVTPTSTYEQYF.

This rearrangement joins TRBV7-2 to TRBJ2-1; the D is unclear. The CDR3 loop spans 15 amino acids. V gave up 5 bases and J gave up 4 bases, with 15 bases separating them. Looked up from germline, CDR1 is SGHTA and CDR2 is FQGNSA. CDR3 bases: TGTGCCAGCAGCCCCTCAGCTAGAAGTTACAATGAGCAGTTCTTC. Encoded protein: CASSPSARSYNEQFF.

This clonotype occurred a few times. The chain recombines TRBV7-8 with TRBJ2-5; 8 bases align to TRBD1. This CDR3 has 16 residues. Germline-derived CDR1 and CDR2 are SGHVS and FQNEAQ. Trimming at V came to 5 bases and at J to 5 bases, leaving 13 bases not matched to a gene. In DNA, the CDR3 is TGTGCCAGCAGCCCCTTCCGCTCAGGGGGCTGGGAGACCCAGTACTTC. This encodes CASSPFRSGGWETQYF.

The V call is TRBV20-1, the J call TRBJ2-2; D possibly corresponds to TRBD1 (5 bases). The CDR3 consists of 14 residues. The germline CDR1 and CDR2 sequences are DFQATT and SNEGSKA (reference sequence). V lost 6 bases and J 0 bases, leaving 11 bases between the germline ends. Here the CDR3 reads CSALLGANTGELFF. For the CDR3, the DNA is TGCAGTGCCCTGTTAGGGGCGAACACCGGGGAGCTGTTTTTT.

The rearrangement joins TRBV20-1 to TRBJ2-1; 9 bases line up with TRBD2. Germline assignment: CDR1 DFQATT and CDR2 SNEGSKA (reference sequence). V lost 4 bases, J lost 5 bases, and 6 bases stayed unmatched. This CDR3 contains 14 residues. CDR3 nucleotide sequence: TGCAGTGCTATTGGACTAGCGCCAAACAATGAGCAGTTCTTC. Encoded protein: CSAIGLAPNNEQFF.

The chain employs TRBV20-1 and TRBJ1-1; the D is unclear. The germline gives CDR1 DFQATT, CDR2 SNEGSKA (reference sequence). The CDR3 covers 15 residues. V was cut by 3 bases and J by 4 bases, with 18 bases left in between. CDR3 nucleotides: TGCAGTGCTAGTAACCGGGCCGGGTCCCCCACTGAAGCTTTCTTT. This codes for CSASNRAGSPTEAFF.

This clonotype came up a few times. V gene TRBV27 combines with J gene TRBJ2-1, with 10 bases matching TRBD2. The germline V gene has CDR1 MNHEY and CDR2 SMNVEV (reference sequence). The CDR3 sequence is 17 residues long. Trimming at V came to 5 bases and at J to 3 bases, leaving 10 bases not matched to a gene. The CDR3 DNA is TGTGCCAGCAGTATCATAGCGGGGGGAAAATACTACAATGAGCAGTTCTTC. Translated: CASSIIAGGKYYNEQFF.

J is TRBJ1-4 and V is TRBV20-1; tentative D call: TRBD1 (6 bases). The V end lost 4 bases, the J end lost 7 bases, and 10 bases lay between the germline ends. The length of the CDR3 is 12 residues. Germline lookup yields CDR1 DFQATT and CDR2 SNEGSKA (reference sequence). The CDR3 loop reads CSATGGGEKLFF. CDR3 DNA sequence: TGCAGTGCTACTGGGGGCGGTGAAAAACTGTTTTTT.

The chain is built from TRBV24-1 and TRBJ2-1; D uncertain. The germline CDR1 and CDR2 sequences are KGHDR and SFDVKD. The V gene lost 4 bases and the J gene lost 11 bases, with 8 bases spanning the gap. The CDR3 has 11 amino acids. The CDR3 reads CATSDGPQQFF. The CDR3 nucleotides are TGTGCCACCAGTGACGGCCCTCAGCAGTTCTTC.

This clonotype was counted a few times. J is TRBJ2-1 and V is TRBV29-1; TRBD2 agrees at 13 bases. V lost 3 bases to trimming and J lost 1 base; unmatched junction nucleotides: 6. The CDR3 spans 17 residues. CDR1 and CDR2 (germline): SQVTM, ANQGSEA. The CDR3 DNA reads TGCAGCGTTGAGGGGGGACTAGCGGGGTTTTCCTACAATGAGCAGTTCTTC. Residues: CSVEGGLAGFSYNEQFF.